These 30 T cell receptor beta chains were all obtained from the same sample, sequenced in a study of shared clonotypes between healthy human individuals. Measured with immunoSEQ multiplex PCR; TCRdb has only the in-frame clones, and not every one. Among 190,000 or so clones listed, around 93% were seen once. Sequencing was carried out using naive CD4+ T cells sorted from blood. Subset meaning: CD45RA+ positively selected. Receptors were obtained from a woman aged 25 to 45 in good health.

This chain joins TRBV6-6 and TRBJ1-5, with 7 bases fitting TRBD1. CDR1 is MNHNY and CDR2 is SVGAGI in the germline V gene (reference sequence). The CDR3 loop spans 16 amino acids. J was trimmed by 2 bases and V by 2 bases; bases with no gene match: 6. The CDR3 coding sequence is TGTGCCAGCAGTTACACTACAGGGGTGGGCAATCAGCCCCAGCATTTT. It encodes CASSYTTGVGNQPQHF.

This rearrangement joins TRBV4-1 to TRBJ2-6, with a possible D match to TRBD2 (6 bases). The CDR3 loop spans 17 amino acids. CDR1 and CDR2 from the germline V gene are MGHRA and YSYEKL. Between the trimmed V and J ends, which lost 0 bases and 0 bases, there was a span of 9 bases. Written as DNA, the CDR3 is TGCGCCAGCAGCCAAGATAGCGGTAGCTCTGGGGCCAACGTCCTGACTTTC. Translation: CASSQDSGSSGANVLTF.

This chain connects TRBV5-6 to TRBJ2-5; possibly TRBD2 for D (6 bases). Trimming cost V 4 bases and J 11 bases, with 18 bases left between them. This CDR3 has 13 residues. In germline, CDR1 is SGHDT, CDR2 YYEEEE. The chain's CDR3 is CASSMGRTGEQYF. As DNA, the CDR3 is TGTGCCAGCAGCATGGGTCGTACGGGAGAGCAGTACTTC.

The rearrangement uses TRBV4-2 and TRBJ2-7; D may be TRBD2 (6 bases). The V gene's germline CDR1 is LGHNA and CDR2 YNFKEQ. Trimming cost V 1 base and J 1 base, with 11 bases left between them. The CDR3 extends over 15 amino acids. CDR3 DNA: TGTGCCAGCAGCCAAGCCACTAGCAGGTCCTACGAGCAGTACTTC. It translates to CASSQATSRSYEQYF.

In this sample, this clone turned up once. The chain links TRBV10-2 to TRBJ2-1, with TRBD2 matching 12 bases. CDR3 length: 15 residues. Per germline, CDR1 WSHSY and CDR2 SAAADI. Trimming cost V 6 bases and J 4 bases; bases outside gene matches: 4. CDR3 DNA sequence: TGCGCCAGCAGCCAGCTAGCGGGGGGGTACAATGAGCAGTTCTTC. As protein: CASSQLAGGYNEQFF.

The chain carries TRBV10-2 and TRBJ1-3, with D maybe TRBD1 (5 bases). The germline V gene has CDR1 WSHSY and CDR2 SAAADI. The V end was cut by 4 bases, the J end by 3 bases, with 7 bases between. This CDR3 region has 13 residues. CDR3 sequence: CASSAQGGNTIYF. The CDR3 DNA reads as TGCGCCAGCAGTGCTCAGGGTGGAAACACCATATATTTT.

The chain joins TRBV19 to TRBJ2-6; the match to TRBD1 covers 7 bases. Germline V gene data show CDR1 as LNHDA and CDR2 as SQIVND (reference sequence). V lost 7 bases and J lost 0; bases outside the gene matches: 12. The CDR3 runs to 18 residues. The CDR3, as DNA: TGTGCCAGTATCACACCGAACAGGGGAAGCTCTGGGGCCAACGTCCTGACTTTC. Its translation is CASITPNRGSSGANVLTF.

The V gene is TRBV23-1, the J gene TRBJ2-1, with unresolved D. TRBV23-1 is flagged as an ORF with uncertain function. The CDR3 has 12 amino acids. V dropped 2 bases and J dropped 9 bases, with 8 bases sitting between them. The CDR3 DNA is TGCGCCAGCAGTCAAAGGACCGCTGAGCAGTTCTTC. This gives the protein CASSQRTAEQFF.

J is TRBJ1-3 and V is TRBV6-6; 7 nucleotides align to TRBD1. V lost 5 bases to trimming and J lost 8 bases; unmatched junction nucleotides: 9. This CDR3 has 14 amino acids. CDR1 MNHNY and CDR2 SVGAGI come from the germline V gene (reference sequence). This CDR3 is CASSDHGQAYTIYF. CDR3 coding DNA: TGTGCCAGCAGTGACCACGGACAGGCATACACCATATATTTT.

V gene TRBV10-1 combines with J gene TRBJ2-6; 7 positions agree with TRBD2. From germline, CDR1 is WNHNN and CDR2 SYGVQD (reference sequence). The CDR3 has 17 amino acids. After removal of 4 bases from V and 0 bases from J, the junction contained 6 bases not matched to a gene. The CDR3 DNA follows: TGCGCCAGCAGTGGGACCGGCGGGAGCTCTGGGGCCAACGTCCTGACTTTC. It codes for CASSGTGGSSGANVLTF.

The rearrangement joins TRBV6-1 to TRBJ2-5, with TRBD1 identical over 9 bases. The CDR3 has 12 residues. Germline-derived CDR1 and CDR2 are MNHNS and SASEGT. The V segment lost 6 bases and the J segment 11 bases; nucleotides outside the gene matches: 7. The CDR3 nucleotides read TGTGCCAGCAGCGGACAGGGGCGAGAGCAGTACTTC. Protein sequence: CASSGQGREQYF.

CDR3 nucleotide sequence: TGTGCCATCCAGGGGAACACCGGGGAGCTGTTTTTT. Residues: CAIQGNTGELFF. The rearrangement uses TRBV28 and TRBJ2-2; perhaps TRBD1 as D (5 bases). Trimming took 10 bases from V and 1 from J, leaving 7 bases between them. Germline CDR1 reads MDHEN; CDR2 reads SYDVKM. The length of the CDR3 is 12 residues.

V is TRBV2 and J is TRBJ2-7; 14 bases agree with TRBD2. CDR1 and CDR2 from the germline V gene are SNHLY and FYNNEI. The CDR3 is 15 amino acids. V was pared by 7 bases and J by 2 bases, with 4 bases of the junction left unmatched. CDR3 region: CASTGTSGSPYEQYF. In nucleotides, the CDR3 is TGTGCCAGCACCGGGACTAGCGGGAGTCCCTACGAGCAGTACTTC. Filled out from reference TRBV2 and TRBJ2-7, the complete variable domain reads EPEVTQTPSHQVTQMGQEVILRCVPISNHLYFYWYRQILGQKVEFLVSFYNNEISEKSEIFDDQFSVERPDGSNFTLKIRSTKLEDSAMYFCASTGTSGSPYEQYFGPGTRLTVT.

V and J are TRBV5-1 and TRBJ2-5, with D possibly matching TRBD2 (6 bases). Germline-derived CDR1 and CDR2 are SGHRS and YFSETQ. This CDR3 spans 15 amino acids. Trimming cost V 5 bases and J 1 base, with 15 bases left between them. In nucleotides, the CDR3 is TGCGCCAGCAGTCAATCGGGGGTACTCCAAGAGACCCAGTACTTC. It yields the protein CASSQSGVLQETQYF.

The CDR3: CSVGARLSYEQYF. Written as DNA, the CDR3 is TGCAGCGTTGGTGCCCGGCTGTCGTACGAGCAGTACTTC. This chain joins TRBV29-1 and TRBJ2-7; D not resolved. The germline V gene has CDR1 SQVTM and CDR2 ANQGSEA. This CDR3 is built from 13 residues. The V and J ends lost 4 bases and 4 bases respectively, with 14 bases between them.

The chain employs TRBV21-1 and TRBJ1-2. TRBV21-1 is a recognized pseudogene. This CDR3 is built from 11 residues. CDR3 in amino acids: CAGPPPDGYTF. The CDR3 DNA follows: TGTGCCGGTCCCCCACCAGACGGCTACACCTTC.

The V gene is TRBV4-1, the J gene TRBJ2-1; D might be TRBD2 (5 bases). Between the trimmed V and J ends, which lost 0 bases and 7 bases, there was a span of 13 bases. Germline assignment: CDR1 MGHRA and CDR2 YSYEKL. The CDR3 length is 15 residues. CDR3 loop: CASSQEWTGWNEQFF. The CDR3 nucleotides read TGCGCCAGCAGCCAAGAGTGGACTGGATGGAATGAGCAGTTCTTC.

V gene TRBV25-1 combines with J gene TRBJ2-7; TRBD2 agrees at 8 bases. V shed 6 bases, J shed 5 bases, and the junction held 15 bases outside the gene matches. There are 16 residues in the CDR3. The V gene's germline CDR1 is MGHDK and CDR2 SYGVNS. CDR3 in amino acids: CASRTTGTRETNEQYF. The CDR3 DNA is TGTGCCAGCAGAACCACCGGGACTAGGGAAACCAACGAGCAGTACTTC.

The sample holds a few counts of this clone. The chain combines TRBV29-1 with TRBJ1-5, with D perhaps TRBD1 (5 bases). The V end lost 7 bases, the J end lost 1 base, and 11 bases lay between the germline ends. The CDR3 contains 13 residues. The V gene's germline CDR1 is SQVTM and CDR2 ANQGSEA. The CDR3 loop is CSGHWGSNQPQHF. The CDR3 nucleotides are TGCAGCGGTCATTGGGGGAGCAATCAGCCCCAGCATTTT.

The CDR3 region is CAISDQDPDTQYF. CDR3 nucleotide sequence: TGTGCCATCAGTGATCAGGACCCAGATACGCAGTATTTT. This chain connects TRBV10-3 to TRBJ2-3; D call uncertain. The V end lost 3 bases, the J end lost 4 bases, and 8 bases lay between the germline ends. From germline, CDR1 is ENHRY and CDR2 SYGVKD. The CDR3 runs 13 residues.

The J gene is TRBJ1-5, the V gene TRBV28; 10 bases match TRBD1. There are 15 residues in the CDR3. The V and J ends lost 6 bases and 6 bases, in that order; junction bases with no gene match: 8. CDR1 is MDHEN and CDR2 is SYDVKM in the germline V gene. DNA of the CDR3: TGTGCCAGCAGATACCGGGACAGGGGACTTCAGCCCCAGCATTTT. The encoded protein is CASRYRDRGLQPQHF.

The chain has TRBV18 and TRBJ1-2, with TRBD1 matching 7 bases. CDR3 length: 14 residues. Germline assignment: CDR1 KGHSH and CDR2 LQKENI. The trim removed 3 bases at V and 8 bases at J, leaving 9 bases unmatched. CDR3 nucleotide sequence: TGTGCCAGCTCACCGATAGACAGGGCAAGAGGCTACACCTTC. Translating gives CASSPIDRARGYTF.

The chain links TRBV5-1 to TRBJ2-2, with TRBD1 identical over 9 bases. The germline gives CDR1 SGHRS, CDR2 YFSETQ. This CDR3 contains 18 residues. Trimming removed 4 bases from V and 5 bases from J; junction bases left unmatched: 15. The CDR3 loop reads CASSPGTGTVRYTGELFF. The CDR3 region has the DNA TGCGCCAGCAGCCCCGGGACAGGGACGGTGAGGTATACCGGGGAGCTGTTTTTT.

This clone was seen only a few times. This chain joins TRBV2 and TRBJ2-7, with 11 bases lining up with TRBD2. The CDR3 has 14 amino acids. Germline values: CDR1 SNHLY, CDR2 FYNNEI. The V gene end was trimmed by 5 bases and the J gene end by 3 bases; junction bases not matched to a gene: 3. CDR3 sequence: CASSRLAGSYEQYF. For the CDR3, the DNA is TGTGCCAGCAGTAGACTAGCGGGAAGCTACGAGCAGTACTTC.

This rearrangement joins TRBV4-1 to TRBJ2-5, with 7 nucleotides matching TRBD2. Trimming removed 4 bases from V and 1 base from J; junction bases left unmatched: 12. CDR1 and CDR2 from the germline V gene are MGHRA and YSYEKL. The CDR3 totals 17 residues. This CDR3 is CASSLTWLGTTQETQYF. As DNA, the CDR3 is TGCGCCAGCAGCCTCACCTGGCTCGGGACTACCCAAGAGACCCAGTACTTC.

This sequence joins TRBV5-1 and TRBJ2-7; 10 bases map to TRBD2. V lost 4 bases, J lost 2 bases, and 6 bases stayed unmatched. Germline-derived CDR1 and CDR2 are SGHRS and YFSETQ. This CDR3 has 15 residues. CDR3 in amino acids: CASSPGLADTYEQYF. The CDR3 DNA is TGCGCCAGCAGCCCTGGACTAGCGGATACCTACGAGCAGTACTTC. Full variable domain (rest looked up from reference TRBV5-1 and TRBJ2-7): KAGVTQTPRYLIKTRGQQVTLSCSPISGHRSVSWYQQTPGQGLQFLFEYFSETQRNKGNFPGRFSGRQFSNSRSEMNVSTLELGDSALYLCASSPGLADTYEQYFGPGTRLTVT.

The genes are TRBV5-1 and TRBJ2-7; 9 positions agree with TRBD1. The CDR3 length is 13 residues. Germline V gene data show CDR1 as SGHRS and CDR2 as YFSETQ. J gave up 4 bases and V 3 bases, and 2 bases lay outside the gene matches. The CDR3 coding sequence is TGCGCCAGCAGCTCGGACAGGGGATACGAGCAGTACTTC. This sequence encodes CASSSDRGYEQYF.

This clone was picked up one time. V gene TRBV25-1 combines with J gene TRBJ2-3, with TRBD2 matching over 9 bases. Germline V gene data show CDR1 as MGHDK and CDR2 as SYGVNS. J lost 5 bases, V lost 5 bases, and 8 bases had no gene match. There are 15 residues in the CDR3. The CDR3 loop reads CASSRREGSRDTQYF. The CDR3, as DNA: TGTGCCAGCAGTAGGCGGGAGGGCAGTCGAGATACGCAGTATTTT.

This clone was detected only a few times. The genes are TRBV28 and TRBJ2-7; unclear D gene. The V and J ends lost 1 base and 3 bases respectively, with 7 bases between them. This CDR3 is 13 amino acids long. Germline V gene lookup returns CDR1 MDHEN and CDR2 SYDVKM. The CDR3 DNA sequence: TGTGCCAGCAGTTTATCCACCTACTACGAGCAGTACTTC. Translated, it gives CASSLSTYYEQYF.

This clone was picked up a small number of times. V and J are TRBV10-1 and TRBJ2-7; TRBD1 matches at 7 bases. Germline loops: CDR1 WNHNN, CDR2 SYGVQD (reference sequence). The CDR3 consists of 13 residues. V dropped 5 bases and J dropped 3; count of bases not matched to a gene: 4. The CDR3 DNA reads as TGCGCCAGCAGTAACGGACAGGTCTACGAGCAGTACTTC. It translates to CASSNGQVYEQYF.